This T cell receptor beta chain is from a study of CD8 T cells in Susac syndrome. Comment on this clonotype: A junction boundary mismatches the germline segment, possibly from a read error.

The CDR3 spans 16 residues. With random hexamers, 0.5 to 1 ug RNA was reverse transcribed. An immunoSEQ multiplex PCR amplified TCR beta CDR3 over 54 Vbeta and 13 Jbeta. Each CDR3 protein is one row after TCRdb ran MiXCR on the immunoSEQ multiplex PCR reads. Of some 300,000 distinct CDR3 sequences in the sample, roughly 84% were seen once. TEMRA cells were FACS-enriched, with CD8+ and CD4+ T cells isolated negatively. Sequenced material: CD8+ T cells from PBMCs. V is TRBV12-3 or TRBV12-4 and J is TRBJ2-3; 10 bases agree with TRBD2. This receptor was taken from a human donor with multiple sclerosis. The CDR3 nucleotides are TGTGCCGGCAGTTTGGCTAGCGGGAGTAGTGCAGATACGCAGTATTTT. Amino acids: CAGSLASGSSADTQYF.